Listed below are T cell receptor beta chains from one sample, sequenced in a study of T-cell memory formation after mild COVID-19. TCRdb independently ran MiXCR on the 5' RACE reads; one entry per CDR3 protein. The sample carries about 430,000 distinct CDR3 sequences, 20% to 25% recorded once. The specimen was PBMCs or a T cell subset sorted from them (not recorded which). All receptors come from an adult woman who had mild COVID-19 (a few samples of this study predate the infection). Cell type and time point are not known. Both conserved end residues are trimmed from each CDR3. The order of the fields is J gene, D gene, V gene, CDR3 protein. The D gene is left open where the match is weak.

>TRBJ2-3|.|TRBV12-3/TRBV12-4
ASSLGPIQGRDTQY
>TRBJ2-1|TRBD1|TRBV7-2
ASSTRTGGIYNEQF
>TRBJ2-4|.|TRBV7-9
ASSLAELRRLD
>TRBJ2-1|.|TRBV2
ASSESLYEQF
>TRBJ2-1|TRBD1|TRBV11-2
ASSFRTGGNNEQF
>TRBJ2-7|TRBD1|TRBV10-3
AIRATGSSSYEQY
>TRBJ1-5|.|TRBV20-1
SARRLNSNQPQH
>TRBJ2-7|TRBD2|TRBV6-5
ASAPSSGGGTYEQY
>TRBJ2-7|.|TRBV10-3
AITLGGGYEQY
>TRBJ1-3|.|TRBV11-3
ASSINPPPGGTIY
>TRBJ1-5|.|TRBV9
ASSPRDSNQPQH
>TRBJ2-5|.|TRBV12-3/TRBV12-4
ASSLTRRGETQY
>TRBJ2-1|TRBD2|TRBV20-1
SARQIAGGYNEQF
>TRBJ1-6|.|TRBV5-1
ASSSGTDRNSPLH
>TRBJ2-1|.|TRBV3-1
ASSHGDARNEQF
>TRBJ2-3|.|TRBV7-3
ASSLTSGGGGSTDTQY
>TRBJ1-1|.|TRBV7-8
ASSWGTGGIAEAF
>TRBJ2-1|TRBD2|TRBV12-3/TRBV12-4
ASSFRGSSYNEQF
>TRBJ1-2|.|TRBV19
ASKLGPGRYGYT
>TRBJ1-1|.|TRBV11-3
ASSLQGSLNTEAF
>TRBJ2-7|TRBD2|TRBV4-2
ASSQARTSYYEQY
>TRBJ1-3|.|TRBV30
AWKSNRSGNTIY
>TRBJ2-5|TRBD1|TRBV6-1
ASSELQGAWETQY
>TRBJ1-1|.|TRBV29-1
SVEFHSAYEAF
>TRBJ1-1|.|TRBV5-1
ASSRVNTEAF
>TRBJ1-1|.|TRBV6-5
ASGRPGGWTF